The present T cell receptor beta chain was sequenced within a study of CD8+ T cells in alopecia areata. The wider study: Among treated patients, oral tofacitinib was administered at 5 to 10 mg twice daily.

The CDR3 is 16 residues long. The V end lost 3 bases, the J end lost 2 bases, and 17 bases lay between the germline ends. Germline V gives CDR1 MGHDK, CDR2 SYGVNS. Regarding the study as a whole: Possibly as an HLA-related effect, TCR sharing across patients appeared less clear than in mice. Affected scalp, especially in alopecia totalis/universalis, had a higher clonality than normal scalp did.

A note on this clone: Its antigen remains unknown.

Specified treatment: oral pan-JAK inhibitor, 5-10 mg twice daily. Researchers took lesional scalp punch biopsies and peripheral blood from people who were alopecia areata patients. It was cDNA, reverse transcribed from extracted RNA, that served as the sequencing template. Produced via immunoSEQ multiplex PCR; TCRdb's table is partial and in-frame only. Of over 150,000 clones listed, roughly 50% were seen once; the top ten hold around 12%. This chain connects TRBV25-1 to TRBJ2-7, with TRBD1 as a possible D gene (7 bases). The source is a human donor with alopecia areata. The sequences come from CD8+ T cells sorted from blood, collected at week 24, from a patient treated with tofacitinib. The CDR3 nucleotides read TGTGCCAGCAGTGACCCCTCAGGGGGGCAGGCCTACGAGCAGTACTTC. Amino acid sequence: CASSDPSGGQAYEQYF.